This T cell receptor beta chain was identified in a study of vaccination and CD4 T cells after COVID-19. The time point denotes: late sampling 161 to 241 days after vaccination in a few convalescent patients. This sample's treatment: roughly 10-day PBMC culture with coronavirus spike peptide pools or control peptides (ViraFEST assay). On this clonotype itself: Antigen specificity is unknown.

Cultured CD4+ T cells had their DNA profiled by the Oncomine TCR Beta short-read assay. It was cultured CD4+ T cells from which genomic DNA was extracted. A single record per CDR3 protein comes from TCRdb applying MiXCR to the PCR reads. Of tens of thousands of distinct CDR3 sequences listed, 28% are singletons. V was pared by 4 bases and J by 4 bases, with 12 bases between. The CDR3 runs 13 residues. CDR1 is DFQATT, CDR2 SNEGSKA, per germline (reference sequence). The sequencing here drew on CD4+ T cells from blood, cultured in vitro, taken about 7 months after SARS-CoV-2 vaccination. The receptor was derived from a human donor who had recovered from COVID-19. V gene TRBV20-1 combines with J gene TRBJ2-3, with D unclear. The CDR3 nucleotides are TGCAGTGCTAAAATAAGCGTCCCAGATACGCAGTATTTT. Amino acid sequence: CSAKISVPDTQYF.